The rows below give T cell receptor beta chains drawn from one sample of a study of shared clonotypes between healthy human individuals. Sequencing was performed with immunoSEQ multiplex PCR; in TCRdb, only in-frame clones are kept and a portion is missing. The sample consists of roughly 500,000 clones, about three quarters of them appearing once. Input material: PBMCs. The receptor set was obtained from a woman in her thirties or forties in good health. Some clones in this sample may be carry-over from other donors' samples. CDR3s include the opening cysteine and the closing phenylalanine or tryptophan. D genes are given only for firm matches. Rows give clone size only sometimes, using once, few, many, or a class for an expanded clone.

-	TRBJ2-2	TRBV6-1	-	TGTGCCAGCAGTGTTGGGATAGCGGCCGGGGAGCTGTTTTTT	CASSVGIAAGELFF
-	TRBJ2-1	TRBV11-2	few	TGTGCCAGCAGCCGAACCCCCCACGGAAGCGCCCCTAATGAGCAGTTCTTC	CASSRTPHGSAPNEQFF
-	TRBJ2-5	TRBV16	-	TGTGCCAGCAGCCAATCGGGAGAGACCCAGTACTTC	CASSQSGETQYF
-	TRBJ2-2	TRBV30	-	TGTGCCGCCCAGACGGGGACCGGGGAGCTGTTTTTT	CAAQTGTGELFF
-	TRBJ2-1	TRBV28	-	TGTGCCAGCAGCCAGGGGAGCGGGATCTACAATGAGCAGTTCTTC	CASSQGSGIYNEQFF
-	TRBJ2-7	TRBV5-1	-	TGCGCCAGCAGCTTGCACACACCCTCCTACGAGCAGTACTTC	CASSLHTPSYEQYF
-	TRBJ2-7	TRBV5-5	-	TGTGCCAGCAGCTTGTTACTAGGTAGGGGAGAGCAGTACTTC	CASSLLLGRGEQYF
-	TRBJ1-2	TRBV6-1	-	TGTGCCAGCAGTGAACAGGGCAACTATGGCTACACCTTC	CASSEQGNYGYTF
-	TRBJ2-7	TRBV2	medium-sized	TGTGCCAGCAGTGAGGCGAAGCAGTACTTC	CASSEAKQYF
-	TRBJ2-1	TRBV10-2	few	TGCGCCAGCAGGTCCCGGGACATGAACAATGAGCAGTTCTTC	CASRSRDMNNEQFF
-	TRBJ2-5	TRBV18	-	TGTGCCAGCTCCGATCAGGAAGAGACCCAGTACTTC	CASSDQEETQYF
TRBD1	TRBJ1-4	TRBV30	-	TGTGCCTGGACCGAATGGGACAGTGGAGAGGCTGAAAAACTGTTTTTT	CAWTEWDSGEAEKLFF
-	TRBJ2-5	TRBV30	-	TGTGCCTACACAGCGAAAGAGACCCAGTACTTC	CAYTAKETQYF
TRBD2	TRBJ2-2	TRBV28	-	TGTGCCACGACTAGCGGGACGAGAACCGGGGAGCTGTTTTTT	CATTSGTRTGELFF
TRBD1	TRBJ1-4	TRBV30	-	TGTGCCTGCAGGGGGACCACTAATGAAAAACTGTTTTTT	CACRGTTNEKLFF
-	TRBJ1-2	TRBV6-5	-	TGTGCCAGCAGCTACGACACCTCCTATGGCTACACCTTC	CASSYDTSYGYTF
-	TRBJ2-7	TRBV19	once	TGTGCCAGTAGTAACATGGCGGGCGTCTCCTACGAGCAGTACTTC	CASSNMAGVSYEQYF
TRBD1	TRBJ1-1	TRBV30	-	TGTGCCTGGAGTGAGTGGCAGGGGGCTGATACTGAAGCTTTCTTT	CAWSEWQGADTEAFF
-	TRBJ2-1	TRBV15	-	TGTGCCACCAGCAGACAAACCCGGGGATACAATGAGCAGTTCTTC	CATSRQTRGYNEQFF
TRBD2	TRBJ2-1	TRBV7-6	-	TGTGCCAGCAGCTTAGTAGCTAGCGGGAGCCACGGAACTGAGCAGTTCTTC	CASSLVASGSHGTEQFF
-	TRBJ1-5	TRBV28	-	TGTGCCAGCAGTTTATGGGCCAGGGCGAATCAGCCCCAGCATTTT	CASSLWARANQPQHF
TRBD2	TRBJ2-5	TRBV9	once	TGTGCCAGCAGCGTAGTAGCGGGAGGGCCGTCAGAGACCCAGTACTTC	CASSVVAGGPSETQYF
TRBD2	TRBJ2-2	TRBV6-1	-	TGTGCCAGCAGTGGGGGACTAGCGGGAGGCACCGGGGAGCTGTTTTTT	CASSGGLAGGTGELFF
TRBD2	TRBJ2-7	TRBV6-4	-	TGTGCCAGCAGTAACCACGCGGGGGCCTACGAGCAGTACTTC	CASSNHAGAYEQYF
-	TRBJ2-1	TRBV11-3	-	TGTGCCAGCAGCTTTGTGAGTGGTGAGCAGTTCTTC	CASSFVSGEQFF
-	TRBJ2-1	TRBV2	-	TGTGCCAGCAGTGCCCCGGGGCTAGCGTCGACCTACAATGAGCAGTTCTTC	CASSAPGLASTYNEQFF
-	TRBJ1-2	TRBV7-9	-	TGTGCCAGCAGCTTAGGCACCCTAGGAGTCCATGGCTACACCTTC	CASSLGTLGVHGYTF
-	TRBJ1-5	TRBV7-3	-	TGTGCCAGCAGCTTGGGGAGGGATCAGCCCCAGCATTTT	CASSLGRDQPQHF
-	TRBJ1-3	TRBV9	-	TGTGCCAGCAGCCCCCTCGGGCTTTCTGGAAACACCATATATTTT	CASSPLGLSGNTIYF
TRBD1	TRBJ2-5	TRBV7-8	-	TGTGCCAGCAGCTTGCGAGACAGGGGAGAGACCCAGTACTTC	CASSLRDRGETQYF
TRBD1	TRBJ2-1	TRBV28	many	TGTGCCAGCAGTCGCCACAGGGGCAGTGAGCAGTTCTTC	CASSRHRGSEQFF
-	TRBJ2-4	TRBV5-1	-	TGCGCCAGCAGCACCTCCGGGACAATTGGGGACATTCAGTACTTC	CASSTSGTIGDIQYF
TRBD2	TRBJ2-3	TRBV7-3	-	TGTGCCAGCAGCTTAATAGCGGGAGAGGTAGATACGCAGTATTTT	CASSLIAGEVDTQYF
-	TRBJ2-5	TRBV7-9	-	TGTGCCAGCAGCTTATTTCTACAGAGACCCCAAGAGACCCAGTACTTC	CASSLFLQRPQETQYF
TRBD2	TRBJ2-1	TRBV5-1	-	TGCGCCAGCAGCTTGAGTTCTGCGGGAGGGCCGGGCAATGAGCAGTTCTTC	CASSLSSAGGPGNEQFF
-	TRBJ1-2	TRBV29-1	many	TGCAGCGTTGAAACTCTAAGAGGGCAATATATAGGTGGCTACACCTTC	CSVETLRGQYIGGYTF
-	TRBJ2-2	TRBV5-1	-	TGCGCCAGCAGCTTGGTCTTAGACACCGGGGAGCTGTTTTTT	CASSLVLDTGELFF
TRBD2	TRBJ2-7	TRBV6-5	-	TGTGCCAGCAGTCTACTAGCGGGACACAACGAGCAGTACTTC	CASSLLAGHNEQYF
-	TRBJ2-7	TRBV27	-	TGTGCCACCAAGACTTTTAAAGACAGCCGTTTGCCTGACGAGCAGTACTTC	CATKTFKDSRLPDEQYF
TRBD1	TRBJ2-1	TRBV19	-	TGTGCCAGTAGGGACAGGTCCAGGGATGGGCAGTTCTTC	CASRDRSRDGQFF
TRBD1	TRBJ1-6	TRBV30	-	TGTGCCTGCAGTCTTGGGACAGGTTATTCACCCCTCCACTTT	CACSLGTGYSPLHF
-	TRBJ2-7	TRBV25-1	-	TGTGCCAGCAGTGAACCCTTGGAGCAGCAGTACTTC	CASSEPLEQQYF
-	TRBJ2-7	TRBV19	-	TGTGCCAGTAGTATCGCCGGCCGGCGGCACGAGCAGTACTTC	CASSIAGRRHEQYF
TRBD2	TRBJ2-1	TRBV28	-	TGTGCCAGCAGCCCGACTAGCGGGAAAACGTCGGGGTCCTACAATGAGCAGTTCTTC	CASSPTSGKTSGSYNEQFF
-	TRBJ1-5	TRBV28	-	TGTGCCGCCCCAGGGGCGAGCAATCAGCCCCAGCATTTT	CAAPGASNQPQHF
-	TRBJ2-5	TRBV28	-	TGTGCCAGCAGTCCCCGACAGGGCGGGGCGGAGACCCAGTACTTC	CASSPRQGGAETQYF